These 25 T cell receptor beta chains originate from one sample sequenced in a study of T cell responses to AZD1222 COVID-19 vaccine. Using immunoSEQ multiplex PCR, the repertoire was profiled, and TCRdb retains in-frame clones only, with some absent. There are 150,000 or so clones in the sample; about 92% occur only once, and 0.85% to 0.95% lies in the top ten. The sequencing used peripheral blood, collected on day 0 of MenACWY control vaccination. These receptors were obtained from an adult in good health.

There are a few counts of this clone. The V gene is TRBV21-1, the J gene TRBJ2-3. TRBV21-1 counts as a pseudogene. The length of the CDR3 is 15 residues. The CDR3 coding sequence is TGTGCCAGCAGATTCCGGGGACCCTGCTGGGATACGCAGTATTTT. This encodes CASRFRGPCWDTQYF.

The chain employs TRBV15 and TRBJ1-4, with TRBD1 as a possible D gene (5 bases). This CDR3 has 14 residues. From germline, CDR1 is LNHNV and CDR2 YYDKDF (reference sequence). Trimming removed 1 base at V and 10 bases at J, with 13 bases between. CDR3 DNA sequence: TGTGCCACCAGCAGAGGGGGGGAGGGAGGAAAACTGTTTTTT. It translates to CATSRGGEGGKLFF.

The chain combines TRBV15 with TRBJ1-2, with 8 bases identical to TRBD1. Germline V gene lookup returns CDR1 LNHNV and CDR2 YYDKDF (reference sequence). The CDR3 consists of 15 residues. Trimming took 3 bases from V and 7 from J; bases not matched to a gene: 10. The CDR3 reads CATSRILFQGAGYTF. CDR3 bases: TGTGCCACCAGCAGGATACTCTTCCAGGGGGCTGGCTACACCTTC.

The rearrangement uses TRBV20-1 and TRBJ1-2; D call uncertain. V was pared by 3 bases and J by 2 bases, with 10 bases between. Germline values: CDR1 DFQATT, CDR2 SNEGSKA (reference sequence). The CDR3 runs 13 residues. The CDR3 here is CSASLGSNYGYTF. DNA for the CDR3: TGCAGTGCTAGTCTCGGTAGCAACTATGGCTACACCTTC.

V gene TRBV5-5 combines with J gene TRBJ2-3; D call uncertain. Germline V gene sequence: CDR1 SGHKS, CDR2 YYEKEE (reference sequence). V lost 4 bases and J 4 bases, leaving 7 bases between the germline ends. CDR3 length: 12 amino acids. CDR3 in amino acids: CASSPSADTQYF. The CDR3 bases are TGTGCCAGCAGCCCTTCTGCAGATACGCAGTATTTT.

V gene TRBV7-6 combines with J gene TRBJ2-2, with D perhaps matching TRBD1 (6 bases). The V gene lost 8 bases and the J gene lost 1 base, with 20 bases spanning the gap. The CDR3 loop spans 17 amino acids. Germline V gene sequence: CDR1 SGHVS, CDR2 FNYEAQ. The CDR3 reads CASSPYWGTQNTGELFF. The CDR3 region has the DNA TGTGCCAGCTCTCCTTACTGGGGGACACAGAACACCGGGGAGCTGTTTTTT.

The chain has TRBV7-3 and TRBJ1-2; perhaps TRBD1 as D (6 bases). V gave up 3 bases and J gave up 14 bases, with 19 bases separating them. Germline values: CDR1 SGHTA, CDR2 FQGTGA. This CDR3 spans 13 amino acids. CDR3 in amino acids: CASSLKVRTVPTF. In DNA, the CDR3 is TGTGCCAGCAGCTTGAAAGTTCGGACAGTCCCGACCTTC. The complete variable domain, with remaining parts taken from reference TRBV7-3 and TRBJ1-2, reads GAGVSQTPSNKVTEKGKYVELRCDPISGHTALYWYRQSLGQGPEFLIYFQGTGAADDSGLPNDRFFAVRPEGSVSTLKIQRTERGDSAVYLCASSLKVRTVPTFGSGTRLTVV.

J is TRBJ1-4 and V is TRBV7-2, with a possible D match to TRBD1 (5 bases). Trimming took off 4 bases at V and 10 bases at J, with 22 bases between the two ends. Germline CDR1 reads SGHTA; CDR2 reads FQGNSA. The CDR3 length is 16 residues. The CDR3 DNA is TGTGCCAGCAGCTCGGGAAACGGGGCAGGGAGAGGAAAACTGTTTTTT. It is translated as CASSSGNGAGRGKLFF.

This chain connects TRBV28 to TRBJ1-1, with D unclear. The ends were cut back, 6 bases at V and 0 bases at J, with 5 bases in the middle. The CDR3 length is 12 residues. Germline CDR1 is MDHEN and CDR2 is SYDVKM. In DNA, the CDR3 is TGTGCCAGCAGGGCCATGAACACTGAAGCTTTCTTT. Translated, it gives CASRAMNTEAFF.

CDR3 residues: CASSQAASGPYEQYF. The CDR3, as DNA: TGTGCCAGCAGCCAAGCCGCATCCGGGCCTTACGAGCAGTACTTC. V is TRBV14 and J is TRBJ2-7; D uncertain. Trimming took off 1 base at V and 4 bases at J, with 14 bases between the two ends. The germline V gene has CDR1 SGHDN and CDR2 FVKESK. The CDR3 covers 15 residues.

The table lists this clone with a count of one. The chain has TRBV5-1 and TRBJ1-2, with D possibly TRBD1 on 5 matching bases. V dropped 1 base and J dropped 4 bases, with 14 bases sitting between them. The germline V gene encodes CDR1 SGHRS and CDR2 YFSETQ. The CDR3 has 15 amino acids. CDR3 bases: TGCGCCAGCAGCTTGATGGGACCGCCGTTCTATGGCTACACCTTC. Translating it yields CASSLMGPPFYGYTF.

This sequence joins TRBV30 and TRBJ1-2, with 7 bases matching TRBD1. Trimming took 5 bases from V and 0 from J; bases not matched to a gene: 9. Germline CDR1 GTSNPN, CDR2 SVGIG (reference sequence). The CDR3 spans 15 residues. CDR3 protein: CAWDDEGAPNYGYTF. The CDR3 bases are TGTGCCTGGGACGACGAGGGGGCCCCTAACTATGGCTACACCTTC.

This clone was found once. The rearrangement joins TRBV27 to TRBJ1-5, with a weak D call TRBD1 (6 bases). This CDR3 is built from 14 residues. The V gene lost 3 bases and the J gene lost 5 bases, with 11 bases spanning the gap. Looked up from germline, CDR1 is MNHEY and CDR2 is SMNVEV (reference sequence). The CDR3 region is CASSLWGADQPQHF. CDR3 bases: TGTGCCAGCAGTTTGTGGGGGGCCGATCAGCCCCAGCATTTT.

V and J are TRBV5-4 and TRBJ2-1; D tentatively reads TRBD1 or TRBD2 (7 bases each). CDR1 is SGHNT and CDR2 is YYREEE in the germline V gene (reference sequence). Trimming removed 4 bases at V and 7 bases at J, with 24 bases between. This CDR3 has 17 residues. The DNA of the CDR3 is TGTGCCAGCAGCCCCAGGGGGTACGGACTAGGATTGAATGAGCAGTTCTTC. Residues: CASSPRGYGLGLNEQFF.

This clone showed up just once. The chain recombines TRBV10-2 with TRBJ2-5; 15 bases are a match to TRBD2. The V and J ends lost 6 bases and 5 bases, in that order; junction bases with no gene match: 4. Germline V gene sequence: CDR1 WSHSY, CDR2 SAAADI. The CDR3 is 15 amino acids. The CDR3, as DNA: TGCGCCAGCAGGCTCGGGACTAGCGGGGGGGAGACCCAGTACTTC. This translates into CASRLGTSGGETQYF.

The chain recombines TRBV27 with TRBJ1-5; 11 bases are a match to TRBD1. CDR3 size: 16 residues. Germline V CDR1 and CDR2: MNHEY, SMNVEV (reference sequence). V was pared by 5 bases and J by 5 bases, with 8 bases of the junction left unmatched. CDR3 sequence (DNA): TGTGCCAGCAGTCTATATGGGACAGGGGGGTATCAGCCCCAGCATTTT. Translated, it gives CASSLYGTGGYQPQHF.

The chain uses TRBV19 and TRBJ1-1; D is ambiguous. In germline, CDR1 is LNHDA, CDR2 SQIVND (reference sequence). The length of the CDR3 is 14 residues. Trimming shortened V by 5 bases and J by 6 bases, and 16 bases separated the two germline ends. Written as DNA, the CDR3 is TGTGCCAGTAGTCCCCGTGCTGGGAGCGCTGAAGCTTTCTTT. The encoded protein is CASSPRAGSAEAFF.

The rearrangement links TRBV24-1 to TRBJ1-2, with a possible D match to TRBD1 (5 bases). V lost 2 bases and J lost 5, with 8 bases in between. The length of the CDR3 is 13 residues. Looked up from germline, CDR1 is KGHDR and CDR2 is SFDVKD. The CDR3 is CATSDYRNYGYTF. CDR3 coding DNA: TGTGCCACCAGTGATTACAGGAATTATGGCTACACCTTC.

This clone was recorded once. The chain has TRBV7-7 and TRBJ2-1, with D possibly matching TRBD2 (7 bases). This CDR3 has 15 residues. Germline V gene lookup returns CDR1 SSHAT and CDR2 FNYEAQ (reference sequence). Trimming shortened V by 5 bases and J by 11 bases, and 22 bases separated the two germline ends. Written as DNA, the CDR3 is TGTGCCAGCAGCCCCACTGGGGGGGCCCAACAAAAGCAGTTCTTC. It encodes CASSPTGGAQQKQFF. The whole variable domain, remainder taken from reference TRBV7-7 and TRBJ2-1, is GAGVSQSPRYKVTKRGQDVTLRCDPISSHATLYWYQQALGQGPEFLTYFNYEAQPDKSGLPSDRFSAERPEGSISTLTIQRTEQRDSAMYRCASSPTGGAQQKQFFGPGTRLTVL.

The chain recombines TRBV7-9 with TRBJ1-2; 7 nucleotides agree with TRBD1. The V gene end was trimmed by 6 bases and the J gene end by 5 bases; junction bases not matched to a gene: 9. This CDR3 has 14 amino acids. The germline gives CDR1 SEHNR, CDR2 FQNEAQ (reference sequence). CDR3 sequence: CASSMRDSGYGYTF. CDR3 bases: TGTGCCAGCAGTATGAGGGACAGTGGGTATGGCTACACCTTC.

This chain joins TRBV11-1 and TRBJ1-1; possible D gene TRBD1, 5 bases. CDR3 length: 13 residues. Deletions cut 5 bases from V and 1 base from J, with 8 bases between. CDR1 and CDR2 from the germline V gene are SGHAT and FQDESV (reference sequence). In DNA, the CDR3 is TGTGCCAGCAGCCTTCAGGGGAACACTGAAGCTTTCTTT. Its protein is CASSLQGNTEAFF.

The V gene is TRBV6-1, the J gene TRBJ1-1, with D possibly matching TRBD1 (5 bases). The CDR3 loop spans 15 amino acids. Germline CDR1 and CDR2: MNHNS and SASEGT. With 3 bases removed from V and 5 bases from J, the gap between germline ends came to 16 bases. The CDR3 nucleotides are TGTGCCAGCAGTGACAGGCGACTTCGGGGGACTGAAGCTTTCTTT. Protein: CASSDRRLRGTEAFF.

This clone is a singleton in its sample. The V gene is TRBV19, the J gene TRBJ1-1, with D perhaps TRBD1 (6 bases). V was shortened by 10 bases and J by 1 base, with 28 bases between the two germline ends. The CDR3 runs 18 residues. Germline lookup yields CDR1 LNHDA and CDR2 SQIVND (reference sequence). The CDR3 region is CATKKRTRGAVANTEAFF. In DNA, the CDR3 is TGTGCCACTAAAAAAAGGACTCGGGGGGCAGTGGCGAACACTGAAGCTTTCTTT.

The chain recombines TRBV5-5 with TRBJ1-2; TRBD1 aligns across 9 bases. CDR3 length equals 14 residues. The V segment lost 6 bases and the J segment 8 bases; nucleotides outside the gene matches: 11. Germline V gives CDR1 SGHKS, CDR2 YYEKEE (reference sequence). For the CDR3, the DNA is TGTGCCAGCATCGGGGACAGGGAAGTGGAGGGCTACACCTTC. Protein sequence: CASIGDREVEGYTF.

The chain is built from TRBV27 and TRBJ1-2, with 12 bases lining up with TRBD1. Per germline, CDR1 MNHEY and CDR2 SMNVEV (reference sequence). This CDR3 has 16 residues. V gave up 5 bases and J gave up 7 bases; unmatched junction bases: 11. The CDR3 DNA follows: TGTGCCAGCAGTCAAACCTCCGGGACAGGGGGCTCTGGCTACACCTTC. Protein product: CASSQTSGTGGSGYTF.